A single sample is the source of the 16 T cell receptor beta chains below, sequenced in a study of control samples from healthy donors and cancer patients. Clones were read by immunoSEQ multiplex PCR, and TCRdb kept only the in-frame ones, dropping some. The sample has some 51,000 clones, roughly 95% seen once. Material for sequencing was blood. Receptors were obtained from a woman aged 18-29 years in good health.

The gene calls are TRBV6-1 and TRBJ2-2; D gene ambiguous. CDR1 and CDR2 (germline): MNHNS, SASEGT. The CDR3 contains 14 residues. V lost 0 bases to trimming and J lost 5 bases, with 7 bases between them. The CDR3 DNA follows: TGTGCCAGCAGTGAAGCGAGGCGGACCGGGGAGCTGTTTTTT. It is translated as CASSEARRTGELFF.

This chain connects TRBV2 to TRBJ1-1; tentatively, D is TRBD1 (6 bases). Germline values: CDR1 SNHLY, CDR2 FYNNEI. This CDR3 is 16 amino acids long. V lost 6 bases to trimming and J lost 5 bases, with 22 bases between them. CDR3 amino acids: CASRRTGSTVGTEAFF. The CDR3 DNA reads as TGTGCCAGCAGGCGAACAGGGTCGACGGTCGGGACTGAAGCTTTCTTT.

The rearrangement joins TRBV23-1 to TRBJ1-4; D might be TRBD1 (5 bases). TRBV23-1 has ORF status, its function being uncertain. This CDR3 has 18 residues. Trimming shortened V by 5 bases and J by 1 base, and 20 bases separated the two germline ends. Here the CDR3 DNA reads TGCGCCAGCAGTAACAGGCGGACTCAAGGAGGAACTAATGAAAAACTGTTTTTT. Translation gives CASSNRRTQGGTNEKLFF.

The J gene is TRBJ2-7, the V gene TRBV14; D might be TRBD2 (5 bases). The ends were cut back, 4 bases at V and 0 bases at J, with 10 bases in the middle. In germline, CDR1 is SGHDN, CDR2 FVKESK. This CDR3 has 14 residues. The CDR3 loop reads CASSPREFSYEQYF. The CDR3 DNA follows: TGTGCCAGCAGCCCGAGGGAATTCTCCTACGAGCAGTACTTC.

The rearrangement links TRBV19 to TRBJ2-1; 8 bases match TRBD2. Germline trimming cut 3 bases from V and 2 bases from J; bases unmatched to any gene: 9. The CDR3 covers 17 residues. CDR1 is LNHDA, CDR2 SQIVND, per germline (reference sequence). The CDR3 reads CASSMTPRGGTYNEQFF. CDR3 DNA: TGTGCCAGTAGTATGACCCCACGCGGGGGGACCTACAATGAGCAGTTCTTC.

This chain joins TRBV19 and TRBJ1-2, with TRBD1 matching 7 bases. The CDR3 is 15 residues long. The germline V gene has CDR1 LNHDA and CDR2 SQIVND (reference sequence). Trimming cost V 0 bases and J 4 bases; bases outside gene matches: 5. CDR3 region: CASSIDPTGLYGYTF. CDR3 in DNA: TGTGCCAGTAGTATAGATCCGACAGGGCTCTATGGCTACACCTTC.

The gene calls are TRBV6-5 and TRBJ2-1, with TRBD2 identical over 7 bases. The CDR3 loop spans 16 amino acids. With V trimmed by 0 bases and J by 4 bases, 6 bases remained unmatched. Germline V gene data show CDR1 as MNHEY and CDR2 as SVGAGI. The DNA for the CDR3 is TGTGCCAGCAGTTACTCTTCACTAGCGTGGTACAATGAGCAGTTCTTC. Protein: CASSYSSLAWYNEQFF.

The J gene is TRBJ1-2, the V gene TRBV28; 7 bases are shared with TRBD1. Germline lookup yields CDR1 MDHEN and CDR2 SYDVKM. CDR3 size: 14 residues. Trimming at V came to 6 bases and at J to 2 bases, leaving 6 bases not matched to a gene. CDR3 sequence reads: CASRTPTGNYGYTF. The CDR3 DNA sequence: TGTGCCAGCAGGACCCCGACAGGGAACTATGGCTACACCTTC.

This clone was observed a single time. J is TRBJ2-3 and V is TRBV11-1, with D possibly being TRBD1 (6 bases). The CDR3 runs to 15 residues. Trimming removed 2 bases from V and 1 base from J, with 10 bases in between. Germline loops: CDR1 SGHAT, CDR2 FQDESV (reference sequence). The CDR3 DNA reads TGTGCCAGCAGCTTAAGGGGGATTCGCACAGATACGCAGTATTTT. It translates to CASSLRGIRTDTQYF.

The J gene is TRBJ1-2, the V gene TRBV4-1, with 8 bases that match TRBD1. The CDR3 is made up of 14 amino acids. V trimming: 3 bases; J trimming: 7 bases; junction bases outside the gene matches: 7. Germline CDR1 is MGHRA and CDR2 is YSYEKL. CDR3: CASSHFGQGAGYTF. The CDR3 coding sequence is TGCGCCAGCAGCCACTTCGGACAGGGAGCTGGCTACACCTTC.

The rearrangement joins TRBV30 to TRBJ1-5, with unresolved D. The CDR3 contains 13 residues. Deletions cut 1 base from V and 0 bases from J, with 4 bases between. Germline lookup yields CDR1 GTSNPN and CDR2 SVGIG (reference sequence). The CDR3 here is CAWSAGSNQPQHF. DNA of the CDR3: TGTGCCTGGAGTGCGGGTAGCAATCAGCCCCAGCATTTT. Based on the CDR3 plus reference TRBV30 and TRBJ1-5, the full variable domain is SQTIHQWPATLVQPVGSPLSLECTVEGTSNPNLYWYRQAAGRGLQLLFYSVGIGQISSEVPQNLSASRPQDRQFILSSKKLLLSDSGFYLCAWSAGSNQPQHFGDGTRLSIL.

The chain carries TRBV6-5 and TRBJ1-5; maybe TRBD1 (5 bases). V shed 6 bases and J shed 0 bases, with 6 bases lying between them. In germline, CDR1 is MNHEY, CDR2 SVGAGI. The CDR3 has 13 residues. The CDR3 sequence: CASSRDSNQPQHF. CDR3 nucleotides: TGTGCCAGCAGCAGGGATAGCAATCAGCCCCAGCATTTT.

The chain joins TRBV3-1 (or the pseudogene TRBV3-2) to TRBJ1-4; D remains unclear. Germline V gene sequence: CDR1 LGHDT, CDR2 YNNKEL (reference sequence). The length of the CDR3 is 18 residues. Trimming left V 0 bases short and J 6 bases short, with 20 bases between. The CDR3 loop reads CASSQDPPSLGGDEKLFF. The CDR3 DNA is TGTGCCAGCAGCCAAGATCCCCCAAGCTTGGGCGGGGATGAAAAACTGTTTTTT.

This clone occurred once. The CDR3 region is CASSSWSSGGYNEQFF. DNA for the CDR3: TGTGCCAGCAGTTCCTGGTCGAGCGGGGGGTACAATGAGCAGTTCTTC. The rearrangement joins TRBV27 to TRBJ2-1; TRBD2 matches 9 bases. The CDR3 has 16 residues. V was clipped by 4 bases and J by 4 bases; unmatched bases: 8. CDR1 and CDR2 from the germline V gene are MNHEY and SMNVEV (reference sequence).

Concerning this clone itself: It may be a read error: a sequence one base away is much more abundant. The CDR3 nucleotides are TGTGCCAGCCGCGGAGGACTAGCGGGGGGGCCGGGGCAAGAGACCCAGTACTTC. Its translation: CASRGGLAGGPGQETQYF. The chain uses TRBV13 and TRBJ2-5, with 15 bases fitting TRBD2. From germline, CDR1 is PRHDT and CDR2 FYEKMQ (reference sequence). The CDR3 contains 18 residues. V was clipped by 8 bases and J by 2 bases; unmatched bases: 12.

The rearrangement joins TRBV6-6 to TRBJ1-6; D not resolved. Germline V lookup: CDR1 MNHNY, CDR2 SVGAGI (reference sequence). The germline V and J ends were trimmed by 7 bases and 8 bases, with 12 bases remaining between them. This CDR3 spans 13 amino acids. The chain's CDR3 is CASTVFGDSPLHF. DNA for the CDR3: TGTGCCAGCACGGTTTTCGGGGATTCACCCCTCCACTTT.